The 14 T cell receptor beta chains presented below share a single source sample, sequenced in a study of shared clonotypes between healthy human individuals. Terminally differentiated effector memory CD45RA+ cells were excluded by CCR7 positive selection of CD45RO-negative cells. Using immunoSEQ multiplex PCR, the repertoire was profiled, and TCRdb retains in-frame clones only, with some absent. This repertoire shows about 800,000 clones, roughly 96% found once; its top ten account for around 0.25%. Sequenced sample: naive CD8+ T cells sorted from blood. The source of these receptors is a man aged 25-45 years in good health.

The chain employs TRBV7-2 and TRBJ1-5; possible D gene TRBD1, 5 bases. V lost 3 bases to trimming and J lost 8 bases, with 17 bases between them. Germline CDR1 reads SGHTA; CDR2 reads FQGNSA. The CDR3 totals 15 residues. The CDR3 DNA reads TGTGCCAGCAGCTTCTTACCCGGGACCTCAGAGCCCCAGCATTTT. It translates to CASSFLPGTSEPQHF.

V gene TRBV4-1 combines with J gene TRBJ2-7; D unresolved. This CDR3 contains 14 residues. Germline V lookup: CDR1 MGHRA, CDR2 YSYEKL. Trimming took 0 bases from V and 3 from J, leaving 9 bases between them. CDR3 residues: CASSQEEKIYEQYF. In DNA, the CDR3 is TGCGCCAGCAGCCAAGAAGAGAAGATCTACGAGCAGTACTTC.

V is TRBV9 and J is TRBJ1-1, with D perhaps matching TRBD1 (5 bases). Germline CDR1 and CDR2: SGDLS and YYNGEE. V lost 0 bases to trimming and J lost 3 bases, with 12 bases between them. This CDR3 has 15 residues. CDR3 loop: CASSVEGRDYTEAFF. CDR3 coding DNA: TGTGCCAGCAGCGTAGAGGGCAGGGACTACACTGAAGCTTTCTTT.

The rearrangement uses TRBV11-3 and TRBJ2-2; perhaps TRBD1 as D (8 bases). V was pared by 5 bases and J by 5 bases, with 24 bases between. The V gene's germline CDR1 is SGHNT and CDR2 YENEEA. CDR3 size: 18 residues. As DNA, the CDR3 is TGTGCCAGCAGCCCCACAGGGGGGGGGCGGTTGAGGACCGGGGAGCTGTTTTTT. It yields the protein CASSPTGGGRLRTGELFF.

The chain carries TRBV19 and TRBJ1-1; D not certain. V lost 6 bases and J 5 bases, leaving 13 bases between the germline ends. The CDR3 runs to 13 residues. The germline gives CDR1 LNHDA, CDR2 SQIVND (reference sequence). CDR3 sequence reads: CASRISLSTEAFF. The CDR3 DNA sequence: TGTGCCAGTAGGATTTCCTTGAGTACTGAAGCTTTCTTT. Full variable domain (remainder filled in from reference TRBV19 and TRBJ1-1): DGGITQSPKYLFRKEGQNVTLSCEQNLNHDAMYWYRQDPGQGLRLIYYSQIVNDFQKGDIAEGYSVSREKKESFPLTVTSAQKNPTAFYLCASRISLSTEAFFGQGTRLTVV.

The rearrangement uses TRBV5-4 and TRBJ2-1; tentative D call: TRBD2 (6 bases). CDR1 and CDR2 from the germline V gene are SGHNT and YYREEE (reference sequence). Trimming left V 4 bases short and J 8 bases short, with 16 bases between. The CDR3 is 14 residues long. CDR3 nucleotides: TGTGCCAGCAGCCCGGCACTAGCCGGCTATGAGCAGTTCTTC. It translates to CASSPALAGYEQFF.

The V and J genes are TRBV10-3 and TRBJ2-3, with a weak D call TRBD1 (5 bases). Per the germline V gene, CDR1 is ENHRY and CDR2 is SYGVKD. This CDR3 region has 15 residues. Trimming shortened V by 4 bases and J by 4 bases, and 15 bases separated the two germline ends. In nucleotides, the CDR3 is TGTGCCATCAGTGGACCTCAGGGTGGGGCAGATACGCAGTATTTT. Protein sequence: CAISGPQGGADTQYF.

The J gene is TRBJ2-7, the V gene TRBV19; 8 bases fit TRBD2. J was trimmed by 6 bases and V by 4 bases; bases with no gene match: 5. This CDR3 region has 13 residues. Germline V gene data show CDR1 as LNHDA and CDR2 as SQIVND (reference sequence). This chain's CDR3 is CASSTGLASEQYF. The CDR3 DNA reads TGTGCCAGTAGTACCGGACTAGCATCCGAGCAGTACTTC.

The V and J genes are TRBV19 and TRBJ2-7; D perhaps matches TRBD2 (5 bases). Looked up from germline, CDR1 is LNHDA and CDR2 is SQIVND (reference sequence). Trimming took off 3 bases at V and 5 bases at J, with 14 bases between the two ends. The CDR3 is 14 residues long. This CDR3 reads CASSMRESSHEQYF. DNA of the CDR3: TGTGCCAGTAGTATGAGGGAGTCTAGCCACGAGCAGTACTTC.

The rearrangement uses TRBV6-1 and TRBJ1-1, with a tentative D call TRBD1 (5 bases). V was cut by 2 bases and J by 1 base, with 14 bases left in between. Germline assignment: CDR1 MNHNS and CDR2 SASEGT. The length of the CDR3 is 16 residues. CDR3 sequence reads: CASSETWGSSNTEAFF. DNA for the CDR3: TGTGCCAGCAGTGAAACGTGGGGCTCTTCGAACACTGAAGCTTTCTTT.

The chain carries TRBV7-9 and TRBJ2-3, with 8 bases aligning to TRBD2. The V and J ends lost 11 bases and 3 bases, in that order; junction bases with no gene match: 7. Germline values: CDR1 SEHNR, CDR2 FQNEAQ (reference sequence). The length of the CDR3 is 13 residues. The CDR3 is CAPGLAGTDTQYF. DNA of the CDR3: TGTGCCCCGGGGCTAGCGGGTACAGATACGCAGTATTTT.

The chain recombines TRBV29-1 with TRBJ1-2, with D unclear. Germline V gives CDR1 SQVTM, CDR2 ANQGSEA. V was pared by 3 bases and J by 1 base, with 24 bases between. The CDR3 has 18 amino acids. The CDR3 coding sequence is TGCAGCGTTGAGGGGAGAACGGATGCTATGATTGATAACTATGGCTACACCTTC. As protein: CSVEGRTDAMIDNYGYTF.

The chain uses TRBV9 and TRBJ2-1; 8 bases are a match to TRBD2. This CDR3 is 14 amino acids long. Germline-derived CDR1 and CDR2 are SGDLS and YYNGEE. The trim removed 3 bases at V and 7 bases at J, leaving 6 bases unmatched. CDR3 protein: CASSASGRGNEQFF. Here the CDR3 DNA reads TGTGCCAGCAGCGCCAGCGGGAGAGGGAATGAGCAGTTCTTC.

The CDR3 nucleotides read TGTGCCAGCTCACCCCGCGACAGGGTGGACACTGAAGCTTTCTTT. It translates to CASSPRDRVDTEAFF. V gene TRBV18 combines with J gene TRBJ1-1; 7 bases agree with TRBD1. This CDR3 has 15 residues. V was pared by 3 bases and J by 3 bases, with 7 bases of the junction left unmatched. CDR1 and CDR2 (germline): KGHSH, LQKENI.